This TCR beta chain was sequenced for a study of T cell repertoires in cytomegalovirus infection. Turning to the study itself: Newly reported HLA-C-restricted and thoroughly characterized HLA-B-restricted CMV epitopes were employed. Findings and limits, study-wide: HLA-C-restricted CMV clonotypes gave the most frequent clonotype in two of eight donors.

V was shortened by 4 bases and J by 8 bases, with 29 bases between the two germline ends. Germline CDR1 and CDR2: MGHRA and YSYEKL. The CDR3 spans 18 residues. In TCRdb, the reads were re-called with MiXCR into one record per CDR3 protein. Of roughly 120,000 distinct CDR3 sequences listed, around 32% are singletons. This clonotype has a handful of counts. Its target is not known. The chain has TRBV4-1 and TRBJ2-5; possibly TRBD1 or TRBD2 for D (5 bases each). The TCR comes from a human donor in good health (CMV status not recorded). Some clones in this sample may be carry-over from other donors' samples. The sample in question was CD8+ T cells from cultured PBMCs, obtained from culture after CMV antigen stimulation. The CDR3 DNA sequence: TGCGCCAGCAGCCCTCTTTCGGGATCGGGACCAGATTTTGTAACCCAGTACTTC. This encodes CASSPLSGSGPDFVTQYF.